The 9 T cell receptor beta chains given below trace back to one sample, sequenced in a study of tumor-infiltrating lymphocytes in primary liver carcinoma. The study co-extracted DNA and RNA from roughly 20-30 mg of unsorted bulk tissue. Total RNA amounting to 450 to 550 ng was the source from which TCR beta cDNA was made with a constant-region primer. Slightly modified ARM-PCR served as the procedure for the TCR beta libraries. These libraries came from three rounds of nested multiplex PCR. Use of TRBV1-TRBV30 forward primers with a C-beta reverse primer characterized the first two PCR rounds, which lasted nine to eleven cycles each. TCRdb fed the multiplex PCR reads into MiXCR, producing one record per CDR3 protein. This table has tens of thousands of distinct CDR3 sequences, approximately 69% appearing once. Source material: tumor-adjacent normal liver tissue. Source of these receptors: a man aged 35 to 55 with primary liver carcinoma and hepatitis B virus infection.

Regarding this clonotype: One base away lies a much larger clone, so this may be a sequencing read error. J is TRBJ2-1 and V is TRBV25-1; 7 nucleotides line up with TRBD2. Per the germline V gene, CDR1 is MGHDK and CDR2 is SYGVNS. CDR3 length equals 14 residues. After removal of 6 bases from V and 6 bases from J, the junction contained 8 bases not matched to a gene. In DNA form, the CDR3 reads TGTGCCAGCAGCAGACTAGCTAGTATCAATGAGCAGTTCTTC. Amino acid sequence: CASSRLASINEQFF.

This clonotype is labeled medium-sized. The chain uses TRBV11-2 and TRBJ2-1; unclear D gene. The germline gives CDR1 SGHAT, CDR2 FQNNGV. The CDR3 totals 16 residues. V was shortened by 4 bases and J by 4 bases, with 17 bases between the two germline ends. The CDR3 here is CASSSELGIPYNEQFF. CDR3 nucleotide sequence: TGTGCCAGCAGCTCAGAGTTGGGGATTCCATACAATGAGCAGTTCTTC.

Comments on this clonotype: Likely a read error: the CDR3 ends without its conserved phenylalanine or tryptophan. The V gene is TRBV29-1, the J gene TRBJ2-3; 10 nucleotides match TRBD2. CDR1 and CDR2 from the germline V gene are SQVTM and ANQGSEA. J was trimmed by 3 bases and V by 6 bases; bases with no gene match: 6. The CDR3 contains 14 residues. The DNA for the CDR3 is TGCAGCGTCAATCTAGCGGGAGTAACAGATACGCAGTATTAT. Protein: CSVNLAGVTDTQYY.

At least ten counts were recorded for this clonotype. V usage is TRBV28 and J usage is TRBJ2-1, with D possibly matching TRBD2 (7 bases). The germline V gene encodes CDR1 MDHEN and CDR2 SYDVKM. This CDR3 is built from 15 residues. V lost 6 bases and J lost 9, with 21 bases in between. Here the CDR3 reads CASSPPTGGRGEQFF. The CDR3 bases are TGTGCCAGCAGCCCTCCGACCGGGGGGCGGGGTGAGCAGTTCTTC. Using reference TRBV28 and TRBJ2-1 for the parts outside the CDR3, the full variable domain is DVKVTQSSRYLVKRTGEKVFLECVQDMDHENMFWYRQDPGLGLRLIYFSYDVKMKEKGDIPEGYSVSREKKERFSLILESASTNQTSMYLCASSPPTGGRGEQFFGPGTRLTVL.

Worth noting for this clonotype: Since no conserved phenylalanine or tryptophan closes the CDR3, a read error is the likely cause. This chain joins TRBV29-1 and TRBJ2-1; D gene unclear. The germline V and J ends were trimmed by 8 bases and 2 bases, with 16 bases remaining between them. Germline loops: CDR1 SQVTM, CDR2 ANQGSEA. CDR3 length equals 14 residues. CDR3 sequence reads: CSIALGETYNEQFL. The DNA of the CDR3 is TGCAGCATTGCCCTCGGTGAAACCTACAATGAGCAGTTCTTG.

This clonotype was recorded many times. CDR3 residues: CASSARTGTFLAFF. Written as DNA, the CDR3 is TGTGCCAGCAGTGCTCGGACAGGGACGTTTTTGGCTTTCTTT. The V and J genes are TRBV28 and TRBJ1-1; 8 nucleotides match TRBD1. The length of the CDR3 is 14 residues. V shed 5 bases and J 11 bases; nucleotides not matched to a gene: 13. Germline V gives CDR1 MDHEN, CDR2 SYDVKM.

To note about this clonotype: Being one base from a much bigger clone, this may be a read error. This sequence joins TRBV7-8 and TRBJ2-4; D possibly corresponds to TRBD1 (6 bases). The CDR3 is 17 amino acids. The germline V gene has CDR1 SGHVS and CDR2 FQNEAQ. CDR3 DNA sequence: TGTGCCAGCAGCCCTGAAACGGGACATGGGGCCAAAAGCATTCAGTACTTC. As protein: CASSPETGHGAKSIQYF.

With regard to this clonotype: One junction end does not reproduce the germline sequence, and a read error may be involved. V is TRBV28 and J is TRBJ1-1; 7 bases line up with TRBD1. The germline V gene has CDR1 MDHEN and CDR2 SYDVKM. The CDR3 length is 14 residues. The DNA of the CDR3 is TGTGCCAGCAGTTTTACAGGGGCGAACACTGAAGCTCTCTTT. Translation gives CASSFTGANTEALF.

CDR3 sequence (DNA): TGCAGCGTTCCGGGACACTGGGGAATGAACACTGAAGCTTTCTTT. This codes for CSVPGHWGMNTEAFF. J is TRBJ1-1 and V is TRBV29-1; tentatively, D is TRBD1 (6 bases). The V end was cut by 5 bases, the J end by 0 bases, with 16 bases between. Germline CDR1 reads SQVTM; CDR2 reads ANQGSEA. The CDR3 runs to 15 residues.